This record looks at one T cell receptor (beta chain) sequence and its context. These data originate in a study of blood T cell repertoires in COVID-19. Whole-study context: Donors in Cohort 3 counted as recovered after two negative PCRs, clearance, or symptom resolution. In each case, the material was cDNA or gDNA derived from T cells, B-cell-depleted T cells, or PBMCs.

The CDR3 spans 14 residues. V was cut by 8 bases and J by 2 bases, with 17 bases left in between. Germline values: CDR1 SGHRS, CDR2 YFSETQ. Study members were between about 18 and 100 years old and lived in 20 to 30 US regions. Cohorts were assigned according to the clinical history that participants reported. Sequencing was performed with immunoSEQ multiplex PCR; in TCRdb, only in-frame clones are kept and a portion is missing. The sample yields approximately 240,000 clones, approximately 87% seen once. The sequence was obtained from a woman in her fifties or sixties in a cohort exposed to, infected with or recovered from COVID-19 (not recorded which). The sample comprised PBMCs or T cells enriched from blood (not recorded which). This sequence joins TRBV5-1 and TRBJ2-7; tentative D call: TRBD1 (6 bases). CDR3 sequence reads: CASTDSAYPYEQYF. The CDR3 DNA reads TGCGCCAGTACGGACAGCGCCTACCCCTACGAGCAGTACTTC.